This T cell receptor (beta chain) was identified in a study of OX40 agonist ivuxolimab in advanced cancers. Some background on the complete study: Ivuxolimab was an agonistic, fully human IgG2 monoclonal antibody directed against OX40 (CD134), a costimulatory receptor. Of the approximately 50 dose-escalation patients, hepatocellular carcinoma was present in about 20, melanoma in approximately 15, renal cell carcinoma in 9 and head and neck cancer in 9. Intravenous ivuxolimab was administered to patients every 2 weeks at six dose levels: 0.01, 0.1, 0.3, 1.5, 3 and 10 mg/kg. The purpose of peripheral TCRbeta sequencing was to test whether ivuxolimab changed TCR sequence diversity and led to clonal T-cell expansion. A male proportion of roughly 80% and a mean age of approximately 62 years, ranging from 23 to 79, were recorded for the dose-escalation cohort. Patients were allowed to have had prior anti-PD-1, anti-PD-L1 or anti-CTLA-4 therapy, and about 40% of the dose-escalation patients had been treated with checkpoint inhibitors. The paper reports the monotherapy dose-escalation portion (N of about 51 patients) of the phase I ivuxolimab trial. Partial responses occurred in three dose-escalation patients: two with cutaneous melanoma and one with hepatocellular carcinoma. Study-wide conclusions, independent of this receptor: Low levels of normalized T-cell clonal expansion were also seen in some patients who did not respond. At doses of 0.1 to 3.0 mg/kg, clonal expansion of both CD4+ and CD8+ T cells in blood was seen between baseline and week 6. Which antigens the clonally expanded peripheral T cells were specific for was not determined. After ivuxolimab, expanded clones were on average more numerous among CD8+ T cells than among CD4+ T cells. In the 0.1-3.0 mg/kg groups, partial responders had among the lowest normalized peripheral clonal expansion, particularly in CD8+ T cells.

Note on this clone: The antigen it recognizes is unknown. One base away there is no much larger clone; base qualities are not given.

For sequencing of the TCRbeta CDR3 region, genomic DNA was extracted from the sorted cells. TCRbeta CDR3 regions were sequenced using the immunoSEQ Assay. Entries here come from immuneACCESS through TCRdb and include only in-frame sequences with V and J called. Some clones fail to appear in such tables; in the studies checked, an unresolved V gene covers under half of the shortfall, and the cause of the remainder is unknown. The table for this sample lists about 48,000 clones; about 90% of them were counted only once. The top ten hold approximately 53% of the sample. The germline V gene gives CDR1 as MDHEN and CDR2 as SYDVKM. The V end loses 8 bases and the J end loses 11 bases, and a stretch of 18 bases separates them. Counted from cysteine to phenylalanine, this CDR3 has 13 amino acids. Only the CDR3 part of the read is kept: 39 bases, read in frame from the first base. Patients with a history of autoimmune disease or receiving systemic immunosuppression were excluded from the trial. Peripheral blood for TCR sequencing was collected from all dose cohorts at baseline, on cycle 4 day 1, and on cycle 7 day 1. The samples were taken from a phase I, first-in-human, multicenter, open-label dose-escalation trial of ivuxolimab. Adults with locally advanced or metastatic melanoma, renal cell carcinoma, hepatocellular carcinoma or head and neck squamous cell carcinoma were enrolled in the trial. Before TCR sequencing, CD4+ and CD8+ T cells were separately sorted from peripheral blood.

This material consisted of CD4+ or CD8+ T cells sorted from blood, taken in a trial of the OX40 agonist ivuxolimab. In this chain, TRBV28 is recombined with TRBJ2-2; the D gene is not confidently resolved. This TCR derives from an adult with an advanced solid tumor such as melanoma, head and neck, liver or kidney cancer. The nucleotide sequence reads TGTGCCAGCTATCTAACTGGGCCGGGTGAGCTGTTTTTT. Its translation is CASYLTGPGELFF.